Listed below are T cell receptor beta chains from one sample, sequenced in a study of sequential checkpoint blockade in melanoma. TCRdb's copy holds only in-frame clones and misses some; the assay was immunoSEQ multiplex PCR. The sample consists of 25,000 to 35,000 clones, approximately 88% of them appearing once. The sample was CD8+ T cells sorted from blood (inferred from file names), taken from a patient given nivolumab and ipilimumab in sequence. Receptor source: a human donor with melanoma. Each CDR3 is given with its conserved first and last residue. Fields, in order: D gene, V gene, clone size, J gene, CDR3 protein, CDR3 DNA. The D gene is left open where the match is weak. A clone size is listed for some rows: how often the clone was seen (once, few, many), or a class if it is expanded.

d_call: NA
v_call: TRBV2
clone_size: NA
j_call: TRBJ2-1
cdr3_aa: CASSGLLALYNEQFF
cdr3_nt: TGTGCCAGCAGTGGGTTACTAGCCCTCTACAATGAGCAGTTCTTC

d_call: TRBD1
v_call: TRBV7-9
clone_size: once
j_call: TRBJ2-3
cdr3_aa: CASSPTQGAYTDTQYF
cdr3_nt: TGTGCCAGCAGCCCGACACAGGGGGCCTACACAGATACGCAGTATTTT

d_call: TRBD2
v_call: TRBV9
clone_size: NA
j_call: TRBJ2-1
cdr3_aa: CASSGVSGVLGEQFF
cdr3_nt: TGTGCCAGCAGCGGGGTGAGCGGGGTGCTGGGAGAGCAGTTCTTC

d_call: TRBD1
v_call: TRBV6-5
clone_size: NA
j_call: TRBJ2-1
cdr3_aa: CASRIGTGRRGEQFF
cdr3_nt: TGTGCCAGCAGGATAGGGACAGGGAGACGCGGTGAGCAGTTCTTC

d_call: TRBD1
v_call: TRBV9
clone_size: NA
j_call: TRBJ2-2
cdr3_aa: CASSVTGTGAGELFF
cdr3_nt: TGTGCCAGCAGCGTGACAGGGACCGGCGCCGGGGAGCTGTTTTTT

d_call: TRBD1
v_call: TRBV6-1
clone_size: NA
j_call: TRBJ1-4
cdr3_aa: CASSRQGSGEKLFF
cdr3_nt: TGTGCCAGCAGTAGACAGGGTAGTGGTGAAAAACTGTTTTTT

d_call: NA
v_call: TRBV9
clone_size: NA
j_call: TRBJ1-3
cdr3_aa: CASSARGGPGNTIYF
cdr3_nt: TGTGCCAGCAGCGCCCGGGGGGGTCCTGGAAACACCATATATTTT

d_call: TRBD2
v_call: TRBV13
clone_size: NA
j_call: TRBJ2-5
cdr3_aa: CASSLRGEAGGLRETQYF
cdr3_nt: TGTGCCAGCAGCTTACGGGGGGAAGCGGGGGGCCTAAGGGAGACCCAGTACTTC

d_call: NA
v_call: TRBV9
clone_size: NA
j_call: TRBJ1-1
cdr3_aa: CASSVEGPEAFF
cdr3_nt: TGTGCCAGCAGCGTAGAGGGGCCTGAAGCTTTCTTT

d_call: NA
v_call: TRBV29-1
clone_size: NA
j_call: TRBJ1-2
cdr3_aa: CSVEEARDWGYTF
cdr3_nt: TGCAGCGTTGAAGAGGCTAGGGACTGGGGCTACACCTTC

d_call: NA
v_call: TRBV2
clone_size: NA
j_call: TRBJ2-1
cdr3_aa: CASVGNGLPRNAYNEQFF
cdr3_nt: TGTGCCAGCGTGGGGAATGGACTACCCAGGAACGCCTACAATGAGCAGTTCTTC

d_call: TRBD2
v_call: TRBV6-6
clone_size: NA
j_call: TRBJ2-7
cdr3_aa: CASSSHVSLAGDEQYF
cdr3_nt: TGTGCCAGCAGTTCTCATGTCAGCCTAGCGGGAGACGAGCAGTACTTC

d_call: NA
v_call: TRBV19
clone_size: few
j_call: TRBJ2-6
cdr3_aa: CASSIWEEPGANVLTF
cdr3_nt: TGTGCCAGTAGTATATGGGAGGAACCTGGGGCCAACGTCCTGACTTTC

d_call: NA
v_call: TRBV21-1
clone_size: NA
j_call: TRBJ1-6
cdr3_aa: CASTLRGGNSPLHF
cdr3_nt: TGTGCCAGCACCCTCCGCGGCGGTAATTCACCCCTCCACTTT

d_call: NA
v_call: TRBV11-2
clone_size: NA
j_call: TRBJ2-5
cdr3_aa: CASSLVQFQETQYF
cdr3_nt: TGTGCCAGCAGCTTAGTCCAGTTCCAAGAGACCCAGTACTTC

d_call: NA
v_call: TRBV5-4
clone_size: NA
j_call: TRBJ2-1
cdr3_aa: CASSLQTNEQFF
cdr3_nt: TGTGCCAGCAGCTTACAGACCAATGAGCAGTTCTTC

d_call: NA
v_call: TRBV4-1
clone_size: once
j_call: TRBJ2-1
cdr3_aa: CASSQVPSSYNEQFF
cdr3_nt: TGCGCCAGCAGCCAAGTTCCGAGCTCCTACAATGAGCAGTTCTTC

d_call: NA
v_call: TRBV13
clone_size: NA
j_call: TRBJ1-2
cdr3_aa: CASSLAPSPYGYTF
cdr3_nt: TGTGCCAGCAGCTTAGCCCCGTCTCCCTATGGCTACACCTTC

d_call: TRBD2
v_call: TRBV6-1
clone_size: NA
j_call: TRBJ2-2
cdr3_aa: CASSLAGPTGELFF
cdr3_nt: TGTGCCAGCAGTCTAGCGGGGCCCACCGGGGAGCTGTTTTTT

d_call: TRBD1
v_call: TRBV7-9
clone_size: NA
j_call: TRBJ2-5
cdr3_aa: CASSKLTGGVETQYF
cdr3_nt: TGTGCCAGCAGCAAATTAACAGGGGGAGTCGAGACCCAGTACTTC

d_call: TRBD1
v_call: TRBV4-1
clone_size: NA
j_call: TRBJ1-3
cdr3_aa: CASSQRGLSSGNTIYF
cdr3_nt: TGCGCCAGCAGCCAAAGGGGGCTCAGCTCTGGAAACACCATATATTTT

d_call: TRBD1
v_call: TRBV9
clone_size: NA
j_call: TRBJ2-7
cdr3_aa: CASSATGGPYEQYF
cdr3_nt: TGTGCCAGCAGCGCGACAGGGGGGCCCTACGAGCAGTACTTC